The clone carrying this T cell receptor beta chain has just a few counts. The data derive from a study of identical twins. Germline-derived CDR1 and CDR2 are MNHEY and SVGAGI. With 0 bases removed from V and 2 bases from J, the gap between germline ends came to 10 bases. This CDR3 has 15 residues. MiXCR was run by TCRdb on the 5' RACE reads, yielding one entry per CDR3 protein. This table has about 470,000 distinct CDR3 sequences, 24% appearing once. Separately, the same data were catalogued under a study of T cells expressing NK-cell markers.

Sequences were obtained from CD4+ T cells sorted from blood. The chain is built from TRBV6-5 and TRBJ1-1; TRBD1 might be the D (6 bases). The TCR was taken from a woman under 30 in good health. As DNA, the CDR3 is TGTGCCAGCAGTTACTCCAACAGGGCTAACACTGAAGCTTTCTTT. It specifies CASSYSNRANTEAFF.